The 21 T cell receptor beta chains in this list originate from one sample, sequenced in a study of spatial heterogeneity in lung cancer (dated by TCRdb to between 2018 and 2021). Points the paper makes about the study in general: The tumor nonsynonymous mutation count correlated with the number of expanded alpha and beta TCRs within the tumor.

The antigens of these receptors remain unknown. Per the publication, the time point label means: sample taken at primary tumor resection. Receptors were amplified or captured by 5' RACE. The sample was run on a NextSeq 500. The public reads were quality trimmed at Q25 with fastp and then assembled into clones with MiXCR by TCRdb, keeping productive beta chains. Identical CDR3 protein sequences are pooled into one entry, listed with their most common genes and DNA. Here the sample has 10,000 to 12,000 distinct CDR3 sequences; 10% to 15% occur a single time. Jointly, the top ten make up roughly 14% of the sample. Sequenced material: lung tumor tissue, taken at surgery. These receptors were obtained from a female donor with early-stage non-small cell lung cancer.

This clonotype turned up a few times. V is TRBV7-9 and J is TRBJ2-4; D gene unclear. Germline CDR1 is SEHNR and CDR2 is FQNEAQ (reference sequence). V was shortened by 0 bases and J by 12 bases, with 12 bases between the two germline ends. CDR3 length: 13 residues. DNA for the CDR3: TGTGCCAGCAGCTTAGCGCGGATAGGGCATCAGTACTTC. Encoded protein: CASSLARIGHQYF.

This clonotype was seen many times. The chain uses TRBV20-1 and TRBJ2-2, with TRBD1 identical over 11 bases. Germline V CDR1 and CDR2: DFQATT, SNEGSKA (reference sequence). The CDR3 length is 18 residues. The ends lost 1 base at V and 0 bases at J; junction bases unmatched: 7. The CDR3 nucleotides are TGCAGTGCTAGAGGGACAGGGGGCCCATTCGCGAACACCGGGGAGCTGTTTTTT. This encodes CSARGTGGPFANTGELFF.

This clonotype appeared many times. This rearrangement joins TRBV2 to TRBJ2-3; possible D gene TRBD2, 6 bases. The CDR3 runs to 13 residues. CDR1 is SNHLY and CDR2 is FYNNEI in the germline V gene. Trimming left V 6 bases short and J 2 bases short, with 9 bases between. CDR3: CASRQDYTDTQYF. CDR3 DNA sequence: TGTGCCAGCAGACAGGACTACACAGATACGCAGTATTTT.

This clonotype counts as medium-sized (0.01 to 0.1%). V and J are TRBV19 and TRBJ2-6; TRBD1 is a possible D gene (5 bases). V dropped 3 bases and J dropped 4 bases, with 13 bases sitting between them. CDR1 and CDR2 from the germline V gene are LNHDA and SQIVND (reference sequence). The CDR3 is made up of 16 amino acids. In DNA form, the CDR3 reads TGTGCCAGTAGTATCGACCCAGGGTTAGGGGCCAACGTCCTGACTTTC. Translated, it gives CASSIDPGLGANVLTF.

This clonotype is labeled medium-sized (0.01 to 0.1%). V and J are TRBV27 and TRBJ2-3, with 11 bases identical to TRBD1. V dropped 4 bases and J dropped 3; count of bases not matched to a gene: 3. There are 15 residues in the CDR3. The germline gives CDR1 MNHEY, CDR2 SMNVEV (reference sequence). CDR3 region: CASSYGTGGTDTQYF. The CDR3 nucleotides are TGTGCCAGCAGTTACGGGACAGGGGGAACAGATACGCAGTATTTT.

The chain combines TRBV5-1 with TRBJ2-3; possibly TRBD2 for D (5 bases). With 1 base removed from V and 2 bases from J, the gap between germline ends came to 8 bases. Germline values: CDR1 SGHRS, CDR2 YFSETQ. The CDR3 spans 14 residues. The CDR3 DNA follows: TGCGCCAGCAGCTTGCAGGAGGACACAGATACGCAGTATTTT. This encodes CASSLQEDTDTQYF.

By frequency in the sample, this clonotype is medium-sized (0.01 to 0.1%). The genes are TRBV7-9 and TRBJ1-1; TRBD1 might be the D (6 bases). The germline V and J ends were trimmed by 2 bases and 4 bases, with 17 bases remaining between them. This CDR3 region has 16 residues. Germline assignment: CDR1 SEHNR and CDR2 FQNEAQ (reference sequence). CDR3 coding DNA: TGTGCCAGCAGCTTAAGGGGGGACTTTACCCCCACTGAAGCTTTCTTT. This gives the protein CASSLRGDFTPTEAFF. Full variable domain (remainder filled in from reference TRBV7-9 and TRBJ1-1): DTGVSQNPRHKITKRGQNVTFRCDPISEHNRLYWYRQTLGQGPEFLTYFQNEAQLEKSRLLSDRFSAERPKGSFSTLEIQRTEQGDSAMYLCASSLRGDFTPTEAFFGQGTRLTVV.

The chain recombines TRBV5-5 with TRBJ1-4, with D possibly TRBD1 on 5 matching bases. Germline V gene sequence: CDR1 SGHKS, CDR2 YYEKEE (reference sequence). Between the trimmed V and J ends, which lost 4 bases and 6 bases, there was a span of 13 bases. This CDR3 contains 14 residues. The CDR3 bases are TGTGCCAGCAGCCGACGGGACTATGATGAAAAACTGTTTTTT. This encodes CASSRRDYDEKLFF.

The chain uses TRBV18 and TRBJ1-2; D remains unclear. V dropped 2 bases and J dropped 8 bases, with 12 bases sitting between them. The germline CDR1 and CDR2 sequences are KGHSH and LQKENI. There are 13 residues in the CDR3. CDR3 in DNA: TGTGCCAGCTCACCATCGACAAAGAGGGGCTACACCTTC. Its translation: CASSPSTKRGYTF.

The CDR3 here is CASWGTGLAYNEQFF. CDR3 DNA sequence: TGTGCCAGCTGGGGCACGGGACTAGCGTACAATGAGCAGTTCTTC. The chain is built from TRBV27 and TRBJ2-1; 10 bases are shared with TRBD2. This CDR3 is 15 amino acids long. Germline V gene lookup returns CDR1 MNHEY and CDR2 SMNVEV (reference sequence). V was pared by 8 bases and J by 4 bases, with 8 bases of the junction left unmatched.

This clonotype was counted a few times. This chain connects TRBV6-2 or TRBV6-3 to TRBJ1-5; D remains ambiguous. The germline CDR1 and CDR2 sequences are MNHEY and SVGEGT. This CDR3 region has 13 residues. V lost 1 base and J lost 6, with 7 bases in between. This CDR3 reads CASSYLAGQPQHF. DNA of the CDR3: TGTGCCAGCAGTTACTTGGCCGGTCAGCCCCAGCATTTT.

Ten or more counts support this clonotype. This sequence joins TRBV10-3 and TRBJ2-3; 7 positions match TRBD2. The V segment lost 7 bases and the J segment 0 bases; nucleotides outside the gene matches: 7. In germline, CDR1 is ENHRY, CDR2 SYGVKD. The CDR3 length is 15 residues. The CDR3 loop is CAITQASGSTDTQYF. The CDR3 DNA reads as TGTGCCATCACTCAGGCTAGCGGAAGCACAGATACGCAGTATTTT.

At least ten counts were recorded for this clonotype. The chain couples TRBV7-8 to TRBJ1-2, with D uncertain. Trimming left V 2 bases short and J 0 bases short, with 4 bases between. Germline V lookup: CDR1 SGHVS, CDR2 FQNEAQ. The CDR3 length is 13 residues. The CDR3, as DNA: TGTGCCAGCAGCTTACCAGCTAACTATGGCTACACCTTC. Protein: CASSLPANYGYTF. The whole variable domain, filled in from reference TRBV7-8 and TRBJ1-2, reads GAGVSQSPRYKVAKRGQDVALRCDPISGHVSLFWYQQALGQGPEFLTYFQNEAQLDKSGLPSDRFFAERPEGSVSTLKIQRTQQEDSAVYLCASSLPANYGYTFGSGTRLTVV.

This clonotype was detected many times. The junction does not match germline at one end; this may be a read error. This sequence joins TRBV9 and TRBJ1-3; the D gene is possibly TRBD1 (5 bases). The CDR3 contains 16 residues. Germline lookup yields CDR1 SGDLS and CDR2 YYNGEE. In DNA form, the CDR3 reads TGTGCCAGCAGCTCCCTGGGGCCGAGCTCTGAAAACACCATATATTTT. Amino acids: CASSSLGPSSENTIYF.

This clonotype is medium-sized within its sample. The genes are TRBV10-3 and TRBJ2-7; no clear D. Germline CDR1 and CDR2: ENHRY and SYGVKD. The V gene lost 0 bases and the J gene lost 5 bases, with 11 bases spanning the gap. The CDR3 is 14 residues long. The CDR3 coding sequence is TGTGCCATCAGTGAGTCGATAGGAACAGACGAGCAGTACTTC. Translating it yields CAISESIGTDEQYF.

At least ten counts were recorded for this clonotype. V gene TRBV11-2 combines with J gene TRBJ2-1; 8 nucleotides match TRBD2. Germline V CDR1 and CDR2: SGHAT, FQNNGV. The CDR3 is 11 amino acids. CDR3 nucleotide sequence: TGTGCTTCGGGAGGGGTCCGGGAGCAGTTCTTC. As protein: CASGGVREQFF.

This clonotype has at least ten counts. The chain recombines TRBV6-5 with TRBJ1-2, with TRBD1 identical over 9 bases. Germline assignment: CDR1 MNHEY and CDR2 SVGAGI. This CDR3 is built from 15 residues. V was clipped by 0 bases and J by 5 bases; unmatched bases: 4. In DNA, the CDR3 is TGTGCCAGCAGTTACTCGGGACAGGGCTTATATGGCTACACCTTC. Its protein product is CASSYSGQGLYGYTF.

This clonotype occurred many times. The V and J genes are TRBV20-1 and TRBJ2-1; D might be TRBD2 (6 bases). This CDR3 comprises 16 residues. Trimming pared 0 bases from V and 9 bases from J, leaving 21 bases between. Germline V CDR1 and CDR2: DFQATT, SNEGSKA (reference sequence). This CDR3 reads CSARERRAAGRGEQFF. The DNA of the CDR3 is TGCAGTGCTAGAGAGAGGAGGGCAGCCGGGCGTGGTGAGCAGTTCTTC.

This clonotype rates as medium-sized. This chain links TRBV7-2 with TRBJ1-1; 9 bases match TRBD1. Germline V gives CDR1 SGHTA, CDR2 FQGNSA. The CDR3 extends over 14 amino acids. With 5 bases clipped from V and 7 bases from J, the junction kept 8 bases outside the gene matches. The DNA for the CDR3 is TGTGCCAGCAGCCTCCGACAGGGGGAGGGTGAAGCTTTCTTT. This translates into CASSLRQGEGEAFF.

V is TRBV4-2 and J is TRBJ2-2; D gene uncertain. Per the germline V gene, CDR1 is LGHNA and CDR2 is YNFKEQ. V was cut by 0 bases and J by 4 bases, with 12 bases left in between. The CDR3 runs 16 residues. The CDR3 is CASSQDSPPITGELFF. In nucleotides, the CDR3 is TGTGCCAGCAGCCAAGATAGCCCCCCCATCACCGGGGAGCTGTTTTTT.

This clonotype was observed many times. V usage is TRBV28 and J usage is TRBJ2-7; a possible D gene is TRBD1 (5 bases). Germline assignment: CDR1 MDHEN and CDR2 SYDVKM. The ends were cut back, 5 bases at V and 0 bases at J, with 20 bases in the middle. The CDR3 runs to 17 residues. CDR3 sequence reads: CASSPATWQGSSYEQYF. The CDR3 nucleotides are TGTGCCAGCAGTCCCGCGACCTGGCAGGGTAGCTCCTACGAGCAGTACTTC.